These T cell receptor beta chains were read from a single sample in a study of tumor-infiltrating lymphocytes in primary liver carcinoma. TCRdb recomputed calls from the multiplex PCR reads with MiXCR, one row per CDR3 protein. The sample holds around 79,000 distinct CDR3 sequences; roughly 71% are singletons and the top ten take approximately 27%. Sequenced input: tumor-adjacent normal liver tissue. The receptors derive from a middle-aged man with primary liver carcinoma and hepatitis B virus infection. CDR3s include the opening cysteine and the closing phenylalanine or tryptophan. The D gene is left open where the match is weak. Clone size is not always given. Where it is, it says once, few, many or a class for expanded clones.

clone size	J gene	V gene	CDR3 length	D gene	CDR3 protein	CDR3 DNA
many	TRBJ2-3	TRBV4-1	13	-	CASSQEYQGGPHF	TGCGCCAGCAGCCAAGAATACCAGGGGGGACCCCATTTT
once	TRBJ2-3	TRBV5-6	17	-	CASSLGWGRLDTDTQYF	TGTGCCAGCAGCTTGGGTTGGGGGCGTCTGGACACAGATACGCAGTATTTT
-	TRBJ2-7	TRBV6-2/TRBV6-3	14	TRBD1	CAGSLRDRAQEQYF	TGTGCCGGCAGCCTCCGGGACAGGGCCCAAGAGCAGTACTTC
many	TRBJ2-1	TRBV24-1	15	-	CATSNHRAPYNEQFF	TGTGCCACCAGCAACCACAGGGCCCCGTACAATGAGCAGTTCTTC
few	TRBJ2-7	TRBV11-2	14	-	CASSLEVLSYEQYF	TGTGCCAGCAGCTTAGAGGTCTTATCCTACGAGCAGTACTTC
once	TRBJ2-1	TRBV11-2	16	-	CACSLHTGRGYNEQFF	TGTGCCTGCAGCTTACACACAGGTCGGGGTTACAATGAGCAGTTCTTC
-	TRBJ1-1	TRBV6-2/TRBV6-3	11	-	CANSYPTEAFF	TGTGCCAACAGTTACCCGACAGAGGCTTTCTTT
many	TRBJ2-7	TRBV6-2/TRBV6-3	13	TRBD2	CASSRSGAYEQYF	TGTGCCAGCAGTCGTAGCGGGGCCTACGAGCAGTACTTC
-	TRBJ2-2	TRBV5-5	16	TRBD2	CASSLGWISGTGELLF	TGTGCCAGCAGCTTGGGATGGATTAGCGGGACCGGGGAGCTGCTTTTT
-	TRBJ1-1	TRBV11-1	14	-	CASSLGQSNTEAFF	TGTGCCAGCAGCCTCGGACAGTCGAACACTGAAGCTTTCTTT
-	TRBJ1-2	TRBV6-2/TRBV6-3	14	-	CVSSASTGLEGYTF	TGTGTCAGCAGTGCCTCGACAGGCCTGGAGGGCTACACCTTC
-	TRBJ2-6	TRBV5-6	13	-	CASSPSWANALTF	TGTGCCAGCAGCCCCTCGTGGGCCAACGCCCTGACTTTC
-	TRBJ2-3	TRBV29-1	14	TRBD2	CSMGQRGTTDTQYF	TGCAGCATGGGGCAGCGGGGAACCACAGATACGCAGTATTTT
-	TRBJ2-7	TRBV7-9	19	TRBD2	CTSSLGPGTSGSFYYEHYF	TGTACCAGCAGCTTAGGTCCCGGGACTAGCGGGAGTTTCTATTACGAGCATTACTTC
once	TRBJ1-1	TRBV10-3	13	TRBD1	CAINPDRCTEAFF	TGTGCCATCAATCCGGACAGGTGCACTGAAGCTTTCTTT
few	TRBJ2-7	TRBV11-2	13	-	CASSIGGASEQYF	TGTGCTAGCAGCATAGGAGGGGCTAGCGAGCAGTACTTC
medium-sized	TRBJ2-5	TRBV11-2	14	-	CASSPGHVQETQYF	TGTGCCAGCAGCCCCGGACACGTACAAGAGACCCAGTACTTC
many	TRBJ1-2	TRBV7-9	12	TRBD1	CASSPDRDGYTF	TGTGCCAGCAGCCCGGACAGGGATGGCTACACCTTC
-	TRBJ1-1	TRBV6-5	13	-	CTSRINPNTEAFF	TGTACTAGCAGAATCAATCCGAACACTGAAGCTTTCTTT
medium-sized	TRBJ2-1	TRBV11-2	18	TRBD2	CASSPRTSGRAPYNEQFF	TGTGCCAGCAGCCCTCGGACTAGCGGGAGGGCCCCCTACAATGAGCAGTTCTTC
-	TRBJ2-7	TRBV11-2	13	-	CASSFNSTYEQYF	TGTGCCAGCAGCTTCAACAGCACCTACGAGCAATATTTC
-	TRBJ1-1	TRBV29-1	15	-	CSVAGDWGMSTEAFF	TGCAGCGTTGCAGGGGACTGGGGGATGAGCACTGAAGCTTTCTTT
-	TRBJ2-2	TRBV5-4	16	-	CVSSPDGGASTGELFF	TGTGTCAGCAGCCCGGATGGCGGGGCGAGCACCGGGGAGCTGTTTTTT
-	TRBJ2-7	TRBV6-6	11	-	CASSHGGEQYF	TGTGCCAGCAGCCATGGGGGTGAGCAGTACTTC
-	TRBJ1-2	TRBV4-1	13	-	CGRSQGGVYGYTF	TGCGGCAGGAGCCAAGGAGGGGTATACGGCTACACCTTC
-	TRBJ2-7	TRBV28	14	-	CANTTGTDSYEQYF	TGTGCCAATACGACCGGGACTGACTCCTACGAGCAGTACTTC
-	TRBJ2-5	TRBV6-5	12	-	CTSSHSQETQYF	TGTACCAGCAGTCACTCACAAGAGACCCAGTACTTC
-	TRBJ2-3	TRBV29-1	13	-	CSLGGVGTDTQYF	TGCAGTCTAGGTGGGGTGGGCACAGATACGCAGTATTTT
few	TRBJ2-3	TRBV12-3/TRBV12-4	16	TRBD1	CASSPGDRIYTDTQYF	TGTGCCAGCAGTCCAGGGGACAGAATCTACACAGATACGCAGTATTTT
-	TRBJ2-7	TRBV14	14	-	CTSSRDYGSYEQYF	TGTACCAGCAGCCGAGACTATGGTTCCTACGAGCAGTACTTC
-	TRBJ2-7	TRBV4-2	21	TRBD2	CASSQLSLAGGLIRGSYEQYF	TGTGCCAGCAGCCAACTCTCCCTAGCGGGAGGGCTAATACGAGGCTCCTACGAGCAGTACTTC
once	TRBJ2-1	TRBV10-3	12	-	CATRPSYNEQFF	TGTGCCACCCGACCCTCCTACAATGAGCAATTCTTC
many	TRBJ1-3	TRBV6-2/TRBV6-3	20	TRBD1	CASGNPTGAQNGGSGNTIYF	TGTGCCAGCGGAAACCCGACAGGGGCGCAAAACGGGGGCTCTGGAAACACCATATATTTT
-	TRBJ2-2	TRBV13	12	-	CASRVGTRELFF	TGTGCCAGCAGGGTGGGCACCAGGGAACTGTTTTTT
-	TRBJ2-1	TRBV11-1	15	-	CANRERRILSNEQFF	TGTGCCAACAGGGAGAGGAGAATCCTCTCCAATGAGCAATTCTTC
many	TRBJ2-1	TRBV2	17	TRBD2	CASSPGLAGEVRNEQFF	TGTGCCAGCAGCCCTGGACTAGCGGGGGAGGTACGCAATGAGCAGTTCTTC
-	TRBJ2-7	TRBV7-9	15	-	CASTPLASRSSEQYF	TGTGCCAGTACTCCATTGGCTAGCAGGAGTAGCGAGCAGTACTTC
few	TRBJ2-1	TRBV9	15	-	CAGSRWTEGYNEQFF	TGTGCCGGCAGCCGGTGGACCGAGGGATACAATGAGCAGTTCTTC
-	TRBJ2-5	TRBV11-2	18	TRBD2	CASSLDSRSSGRGEIQYF	TGTGCCAGCAGCTTAGATTCGCGGTCTAGCGGGAGAGGAGAGATCCAGTACTTC
-	TRBJ2-7	TRBV11-1	15	-	CASSLEATVSYKQYF	TGTGCCAGCAGCTTAGAGGCGACCGTGTCCTACAAGCAGTACTTC
once	TRBJ1-1	TRBV11-2	13	TRBD1	CASILTDRGPLFF	TGTGCCAGCATCTTAACGGACAGGGGGCCTCTCTTCTTT
-	TRBJ2-1	TRBV11-2	17	TRBD2	CASCLYSGSFSYDEQFF	TGTGCCAGCTGCCTTTATAGCGGGAGTTTCTCCTACGATGAGCAATTCTTC
-	TRBJ2-7	TRBV6-2/TRBV6-3	16	-	CASSYSFHSLPYEQYF	TGTGCCAGCAGTTACTCGTTTCATAGCCTGCCCTACGAGCAGTACTTC
-	TRBJ2-3	TRBV5-6	16	-	CASSSEVARSTDTQYF	TGTGCCAGCAGCTCGGAGGTAGCCCGGTCCACAGATACGCAGTATTTT
-	TRBJ2-7	TRBV11-2	15	-	CASSFPRMFPHEQYF	TGTGCCAGTAGCTTTCCCCGAATGTTTCCCCACGAGCAGTACTTC
-	TRBJ2-5	TRBV5-4	14	-	CVSSSPTAQEIQYF	TGTGTCAGCAGCTCGCCGACGGCCCAAGAGATCCAGTACTTC
few	TRBJ2-5	TRBV29-1	14	TRBD2	CSVGLAWGEETQYF	TGCAGTGTTGGACTAGCGTGGGGAGAAGAGACCCAGTACTTC
-	TRBJ1-5	TRBV6-6	16	TRBD1	CASSYSRGQGNQPQHF	TGTGCCAGCAGTTACTCGAGGGGACAGGGCAATCAGCCCCAGCATTTT
once	TRBJ2-3	TRBV19	14	TRBD1	CTSSMTGSTDTQYF	TGTACCAGTAGTATGACAGGGAGCACAGATACGCAGTATTTC
once	TRBJ2-1	TRBV6-2/TRBV6-3	13	-	CASSIRIYNEQFF	TGTGCCAGCAGTATTCGGATTTACAACGAGCAGTTCTTC
-	TRBJ2-7	TRBV5-4	15	-	CASSMGKTGSAEQYF	TGTGCCAGCAGCATGGGCAAGACAGGTTCGGCCGAGCAATACTTC
-	TRBJ2-5	TRBV11-1	14	-	CASSGEMKVETQYF	TGTGCCAGCAGTGGAGAGATGAAGGTGGAGACCCAGTACTTC
-	TRBJ2-5	TRBV29-1	13	TRBD1	CSVAGQGRETQYF	TGCAGCGTTGCCGGACAGGGACGAGAGACTCAGTACTTC
-	TRBJ2-2	TRBV4-1	18	TRBD2	CASSQDSGGARYTGELFF	TGCGCCAGCAGCCAAGACAGCGGGGGGGCGAGGTACACCGGGGAGCTCTTTTTT
-	TRBJ2-1	TRBV7-8	16	-	CANSSDFGRTYNEQFF	TGTGCCAACAGCTCTGACTTCGGCAGAACCTACAATGAGCAGTTCTTC